These 21 T cell receptor beta chains share one sample of origin, sequenced in a study of monozygotic twins with inflammatory bowel disease. With the 5' RACE reads reprocessed, TCRdb shows one record per CDR3 protein and no DNA. This sample contains fewer than 350,000 distinct CDR3 sequences. The sample was blood. These receptors originate from a human donor with ulcerative colitis or Crohn's disease, or a healthy co-twin of an affected twin (not recorded which).

The chain joins TRBV5-1 to TRBJ1-1; TCRdb outputs TRBD1, but without DNA this stays unchecked. Germline V gene lookup returns CDR1 SGHRS and CDR2 YFSETQ. CDR3 length: 13 amino acids. CDR3 protein: CASSYDPGLEAFF.

The gene calls are TRBV7-9 and TRBJ2-7; the D gene TCRdb calls, TRBD1, cannot be checked with no DNA. This CDR3 spans 11 amino acids. From germline, CDR1 is SEHNR and CDR2 FQNEAQ (reference sequence). The CDR3 loop is CASSSRGEQYF.

The chain combines TRBV5-1 with TRBJ2-1; without DNA, the TCRdb call of TRBD1 cannot be checked. The germline V gene has CDR1 SGHRS and CDR2 YFSETQ. This CDR3 is 13 amino acids long. The CDR3 region is CASTYAGNNEQFF.

The chain has TRBV5-5 and TRBJ2-1; the D call of TRBD1 rests on TCRdb alone, since no DNA is present to check it. The CDR3 consists of 17 residues. Germline V gene lookup returns CDR1 SGHKS and CDR2 YYEKEE (reference sequence). The CDR3 loop reads CASSFPLTTTTVNEQFF.

This chain uses TRBV6-5 with TRBJ1-1. The germline CDR1 and CDR2 sequences are MNHEY and SVGAGI. This CDR3 contains 13 residues. This CDR3 is CASSPHMNTEAFF.

The chain couples TRBV5-4 to TRBJ2-7; there is no DNA to check the TCRdb D call of TRBD1. Looked up from germline, CDR1 is SGHNT and CDR2 is YYREEE (reference sequence). The CDR3 length is 14 residues. The chain's CDR3 is CASGDLGQGYEQYF.

The chain carries TRBV10-3 and TRBJ1-2. From germline, CDR1 is ENHRY and CDR2 SYGVKD. The CDR3 runs to 14 residues. The CDR3 protein is CAISEGIPSRGYTF.

The chain carries TRBV12-3 or TRBV12-4 and TRBJ2-3; without DNA, the TCRdb call of TRBD1 cannot be checked. The CDR3 totals 15 residues. The CDR3 sequence: CASSLVGGLLDTQYF.

This chain connects TRBV6-1 to TRBJ2-2. The CDR3 totals 14 residues. CDR1 is MNHNS, CDR2 SASEGT, per germline. The CDR3 loop reads CASRVGKYTGELFF.

J is TRBJ1-1 and V is TRBV7-2. The CDR3 sequence is 17 residues long. Germline V lookup: CDR1 SGHTA, CDR2 FQGNSA. CDR3 sequence: CASSLGDARGDNTEAFF.

The chain employs TRBV4-1 and TRBJ2-3. CDR1 is MGHRA and CDR2 is YSYEKL in the germline V gene. There are 13 residues in the CDR3. Here the CDR3 reads CASSQESTDTQYF.

This chain uses TRBV20-1 with TRBJ2-5. This CDR3 is built from 12 residues. Germline lookup yields CDR1 DFQATT and CDR2 SNEGSKA (reference sequence). The CDR3 protein is CSASRPEETQYF.

The chain is built from TRBV11-3 and TRBJ2-1; the D call of TRBD1 rests on TCRdb alone, since no DNA is present to check it. The CDR3 has 14 residues. The germline gives CDR1 SGHNT, CDR2 YENEEA. The chain's CDR3 is CASSLDPQGGEQFF. The whole variable domain, filled in from reference TRBV11-3 and TRBJ2-1, reads EAGVVQSPRYKIIEKKQPVAFWCNPISGHNTLYWYLQNLGQGPELLIRYENEEAVDDSQLPKDRFSAERLKGVDSTLKIQPAELGDSAVYLCASSLDPQGGEQFFGPGTRLTVL.

This chain connects TRBV7-2 to TRBJ2-3. The CDR3 extends over 16 amino acids. Germline CDR1 SGHTA, CDR2 FQGNSA. This chain's CDR3 is CASSLVPWSNTDTQYF.

The V and J genes are TRBV7-8 and TRBJ2-3; as DNA is missing, the TRBD2 call by TCRdb cannot be tested. Germline lookup yields CDR1 SGHVS and CDR2 FQNEAQ. The CDR3 has 18 amino acids. CDR3 sequence reads: CASSLGRLGGLSTDTQYF.

CDR3: CATSSAVQGFLGMNTEAFF. V and J are TRBV15 and TRBJ1-1; TCRdb gives TRBD1 as the D gene, but with no DNA this cannot be confirmed. This CDR3 spans 19 amino acids. Looked up from germline, CDR1 is LNHNV and CDR2 is YYDKDF (reference sequence).

This rearrangement joins TRBV27 to TRBJ2-4; TCRdb designates TRBD1, a call that cannot be tested without DNA. CDR1 and CDR2 from the germline V gene are MNHEY and SMNVEV (reference sequence). The CDR3 runs to 19 residues. The CDR3 sequence: CASSPLTPMRGLAKNIQYF.

This rearrangement joins TRBV4-2 to TRBJ1-1; TCRdb calls TRBD1, which cannot be checked without DNA. This CDR3 is built from 15 residues. Germline V gene data show CDR1 as LGHNA and CDR2 as YNFKEQ. The CDR3 loop reads CASSQNYRGNTEAFF.

The CDR3 reads CASSPLTGEQFF. The chain recombines TRBV5-1 with TRBJ2-1. CDR3 length equals 12 residues. CDR1 and CDR2 (germline): SGHRS, YFSETQ.

The chain combines TRBV20-1 with TRBJ1-6; the D call of TRBD1 rests on TCRdb alone, since no DNA is present to check it. Germline V lookup: CDR1 DFQATT, CDR2 SNEGSKA (reference sequence). The CDR3 runs 17 residues. CDR3 region: CSARDFATGGGNSPLHF.

This chain links TRBV5-1 with TRBJ2-1; the D call from TCRdb, TRBD2, cannot be confirmed without DNA. Germline V gene lookup returns CDR1 SGHRS and CDR2 YFSETQ. This CDR3 has 14 amino acids. The chain's CDR3 is CASSLGGEGNEQFF.